Sequencing of this T cell receptor (beta chain) was carried out in a study of regulatory T cells in long-lasting Graves disease. This clonotype was counted many times. Researchers made TCR beta libraries by using iRepertoire HTBI primers and running Arm-PCR on CDR3 regions. TCRdb called the multiplex PCR reads again in MiXCR, with one record for every CDR3 protein. The table lists 350,000 to 550,000 distinct CDR3 sequences, 14% of them singletons. Time point described: newly diagnosed GD, antithyroid drugs for less than 3 months. PBMCs were the source of the RNA used for TCR sequencing. The V gene end was trimmed by 5 bases and the J gene end by 0 bases; junction bases not matched to a gene: 3. This CDR3 has 15 residues. These data were likewise used in another study, on T cells in Graves' hyperthyroidism and ophthalmopathy.

The material sequenced was peripheral blood mononuclear cells (PBMCs), taken at new diagnosis, from a patient treated with antithyroid drugs. This clonotype originated in a woman aged 45-65 years with Graves disease. The chain has TRBV12-3 or TRBV12-4 and TRBJ2-2; 7 bases match TRBD1. The CDR3 nucleotides read TGTGCCAGCAGTACCGGGACAGCGAACACCGGGGAGCTGTTTTTT. Amino acid sequence: CASSTGTANTGELFF.